Sequencing of this T cell receptor beta chain was carried out in a study of blood T cell repertoires in COVID-19. Background on the study: PBMCs, B-cell-depleted T cells, or T cells provided the cDNA or gDNA that made up the material.

Assay used: immunoSEQ multiplex PCR; TCRdb lists only in-frame clones, some missing. The table has 200,000 to 250,000 clones, around 80% seen once. Trimming removed 3 bases from V and 0 bases from J, with 15 bases in between. The CDR3 is 17 amino acids. Looked up from germline, CDR1 is MGHDK and CDR2 is SYGVNS. It was during active infection that Seattle patients were enrolled and then longitudinally followed. The clonotype was recovered from a woman older than 75 with COVID-19, enrolled during active disease. The chain has TRBV25-1 and TRBJ1-5; the D is unclear. What was sequenced was peripheral blood. This CDR3 is CASSDDAWAHSNQPQHF. The CDR3 DNA follows: TGTGCCAGCAGTGATGACGCCTGGGCACATAGCAATCAGCCCCAGCATTTT.